These T cell receptor beta chains were read from a single sample in a study of blood T cell repertoires in COVID-19. Sequencing was performed with immunoSEQ multiplex PCR; in TCRdb, only in-frame clones are kept and a portion is missing. The sample consists of under 300,000 clones, around 92% of them appearing once. Material for sequencing was PBMCs or T cells enriched from blood (not recorded which). All receptors come from a woman aged 55-70 years who had recovered from COVID-19. Each CDR3 is given with its conserved first and last residue. Fields, in order: V gene, clone size, J gene, D gene, CDR3 DNA, CDR3 protein. A D gene is named only where the DNA matches it firmly. Not every row has a clone size; where given, it reads once, few, many or a size class.

TRBV21-1	-	TRBJ2-3	-	TGTGCCAGCAGCATTGGGAGGAGAGGGCTAGCGGAACGCACAGATACGCAGTATTTT	CASSIGRRGLAERTDTQYF
TRBV27	once	TRBJ1-6	TRBD1	TGTGCCAGCAGCGGACAGGGGGCTTCACCCCTCCACTTT	CASSGQGASPLHF
TRBV7-2	-	TRBJ2-2	TRBD2	TGTGCCAGCAGCCACCGACTAGCGGAAAACACCGGGGAGCTGTTTTTT	CASSHRLAENTGELFF
TRBV30	-	TRBJ1-5	-	TGTGCCTGGAGTGCCGCCACAGGGTTAGGGAATCAGCCCCAGCATTTT	CAWSAATGLGNQPQHF
TRBV14	-	TRBJ2-7	-	TGTGCCAGCAGCCAAGTCGGGATAGAGCAGTACTTC	CASSQVGIEQYF
TRBV6-5	-	TRBJ2-7	-	TGTGCCAGCAGTTACTCGACGCTAGCCTACGAGCAGTACTTC	CASSYSTLAYEQYF
TRBV7-2	once	TRBJ2-7	-	TGTGCCAGCAGCTCTATGAGCCTAAGCTCCTACGAGCAGTACTTC	CASSSMSLSSYEQYF
TRBV10-3	-	TRBJ2-1	TRBD2	TGTGCCATGTCCGTTGGGCTAGCGGGAGCCAATGAGCAGTTCTTC	CAMSVGLAGANEQFF
TRBV30	-	TRBJ1-4	-	TGTGCCTGGAGTTTGACGGCAGGGGCTGGGGAAAAACTGTTTTTT	CAWSLTAGAGEKLFF
TRBV2	-	TRBJ1-2	-	TGTGCCAGCAGTGAAGCTTTCCGGGAGGGTGGCTACACCTTC	CASSEAFREGGYTF
TRBV6-1	-	TRBJ1-3	-	TGTGCCAGCAGTGACCAAGCTGCGAGCTCTGGAAACACCATATATTTT	CASSDQAASSGNTIYF
TRBV11-2	-	TRBJ1-1	-	TGTGCCAGCAGCTTACAGGCAGGGCTTACTGAAGCTTTCTTT	CASSLQAGLTEAFF
TRBV4-1	-	TRBJ2-1	-	TGCGCCAGCAGCCAAGATGTAACTTCCGAGCAGTTCTTC	CASSQDVTSEQFF
TRBV28	-	TRBJ1-1	-	TGTGCCAGCAGTTTCCCGGTCGCGGGGACTGAAGCTTTCTTT	CASSFPVAGTEAFF
TRBV5-1	-	TRBJ1-2	-	TGCGCCAGCAGCTTGTGGGGGGAGGATGGCTACACCTTC	CASSLWGEDGYTF
TRBV5-1	once	TRBJ1-4	TRBD1	TGCGCCAGCAGCGGACAGGGGGCGGTAGGTGAAAAACTGTTTTTT	CASSGQGAVGEKLFF
TRBV19	few	TRBJ1-1	TRBD1	TGTGCCAGTACCGTGGACAGGGGGATCGCTGAAGCTTTCTTT	CASTVDRGIAEAFF
TRBV5-1	-	TRBJ2-3	-	TGCGCCAGCCGCGTCGGGTCAGGCACAGATACGCAGTATTTT	CASRVGSGTDTQYF
TRBV6-5	once	TRBJ2-2	-	TGTGCCAGCAGAAGAGAAAACACCGGGGAGCTGTTTTTT	CASRRENTGELFF
TRBV14	few	TRBJ2-1	TRBD2	TGTGCCAGCAGCCATAATCTTCACGGGAGGTACAATGAGCAGTTCTTC	CASSHNLHGRYNEQFF
TRBV5-1	-	TRBJ2-7	-	TGCGCCAGCAGCCTCCAACAGGGAGGGGGCGAGCAGTACTTC	CASSLQQGGGEQYF
TRBV6-5	few	TRBJ2-1	TRBD1	TGTGCCAGCAGCCCCCAGAGGGGGCATGAGCAGTTCTTC	CASSPQRGHEQFF
TRBV29-1	-	TRBJ1-2	TRBD1	TGCAGCGTCGGGGACAGGGGAGAGAACTATGGCTACACCTTC	CSVGDRGENYGYTF
TRBV5-4	-	TRBJ2-1	TRBD2	TGTGCCAGCAGCCCGACTAGCGGGAATGGCGAGCAGTTCTTC	CASSPTSGNGEQFF
TRBV9	once	TRBJ2-1	TRBD2	TGTGCCAGCAGCGGCGGGGGGAGCTCCTACAATGAGCAGTTCTTC	CASSGGGSSYNEQFF
TRBV24-1	-	TRBJ1-5	TRBD1	TGTGCCACCAGGGGACAGGAAAATCAGCCCCAGCATTTT	CATRGQENQPQHF
TRBV19	-	TRBJ2-5	-	TGTGCCAGTAGTATGGATCGGAGAGAAGAGACCCAGTACTTC	CASSMDRREETQYF
TRBV5-1	once	TRBJ2-1	-	TGCGCCAGCAGCCTTGGAGGGGAGGTCCACAATGAGCAGTTCTTC	CASSLGGEVHNEQFF
TRBV7-6	-	TRBJ1-4	TRBD1	TGTGCCAGCAGAGAGACAGGGGGAAGTAATGAAAAACTGTTTTTT	CASRETGGSNEKLFF